A single sample is the source of the 29 T cell receptor beta chains below, sequenced in a study of blood T cell repertoires in COVID-19. Using immunoSEQ multiplex PCR, the repertoire was profiled, and TCRdb retains in-frame clones only, with some absent. The table lists approximately 44,000 clones, around nine tenths of them singletons. The specimen was peripheral blood. The receptor source for this set is a woman aged 80 or over with acute or convalescent COVID-19.

The V gene is TRBV5-1, the J gene TRBJ1-6; TRBD1 aligns across 9 bases. The J segment lost 9 bases and the V segment lost 4 bases, leaving 14 bases of the junction unmatched. Germline CDR1 reads SGHRS; CDR2 reads YFSETQ. CDR3 length equals 17 residues. CDR3 amino acids: CASSAEGQGLPGSPLHF. The CDR3 DNA sequence: TGCGCCAGCAGCGCCGAGGGACAGGGACTTCCAGGTTCACCCCTCCACTTT.

This clone was counted between two and nine times. The chain links TRBV30 to TRBJ1-1; D is ambiguous. V lost 1 base to trimming and J lost 3 bases, with 21 bases between them. Germline values: CDR1 GTSNPN, CDR2 SVGIG (reference sequence). The CDR3 spans 17 residues. The DNA of the CDR3 is TGTGCCTGGAGTGCCCCCCGGGAGCTGAGGTCGGACACTGAAGCTTTCTTT. This gives the protein CAWSAPRELRSDTEAFF.

This chain uses TRBV3-1 (or the pseudogene TRBV3-2) with TRBJ2-7, with TRBD2 as a possible D gene (6 bases). V was cut by 6 bases and J by 6 bases, with 15 bases left in between. The CDR3 runs 13 residues. Germline V gene data show CDR1 as LGHDT and CDR2 as YNNKEL (reference sequence). This CDR3 reads CASSRGGVGEQYF. CDR3 nucleotides: TGTGCCAGCAGTCGAGGAGGGGTCGGCGAGCAGTACTTC.

The chain employs TRBV4-2 and TRBJ2-3, with 14 positions matching TRBD2. Per the germline V gene, CDR1 is LGHNA and CDR2 is YNFKEQ. This CDR3 region has 17 residues. The junction had 6 bases not matched to a gene; V was cut back by 1 base and J by 6 bases. The CDR3 DNA reads TGTGCCAGCAGCCAAGGAAGGACTAGCGGGGGGTCGGATACGCAGTATTTT. It codes for CASSQGRTSGGSDTQYF.

This clone was observed a few times. The chain uses TRBV10-2 and TRBJ2-2, with D unresolved. The germline CDR1 and CDR2 sequences are WSHSY and SAAADI. V shed 3 bases and J shed 7 bases, with 12 bases lying between them. This CDR3 contains 14 residues. The CDR3 sequence: CASSEVARVGELFF. The CDR3 DNA sequence: TGCGCCAGCAGTGAAGTAGCTCGGGTCGGGGAGCTGTTTTTT.

The rearrangement joins TRBV5-4 to TRBJ2-1, with D possibly matching TRBD2 (7 bases). The CDR3 covers 16 residues. Deletions cut 4 bases from V and 4 bases from J, with 18 bases between. From germline, CDR1 is SGHNT and CDR2 YYREEE (reference sequence). The CDR3 protein is CASSRGRAGAYNEQFF. As DNA, the CDR3 is TGTGCCAGCAGCCGGGGGAGGGCGGGGGCTTACAATGAGCAGTTCTTC.

The chain carries TRBV5-1 and TRBJ2-7, with D possibly TRBD1 on 6 matching bases. CDR3 size: 13 residues. CDR1 and CDR2 from the germline V gene are SGHRS and YFSETQ. Trimming shortened V by 4 bases and J by 1 base, and 9 bases separated the two germline ends. The CDR3 bases are TGCGCCAGCAGCCAAGGACAGTCCTACGAGCAGTACTTC. The encoded protein is CASSQGQSYEQYF.

This chain connects TRBV7-8 to TRBJ2-3, with 7 bases lining up with TRBD1. This CDR3 spans 14 amino acids. Trimming cost V 7 bases and J 5 bases; bases outside gene matches: 9. Germline V gene lookup returns CDR1 SGHVS and CDR2 FQNEAQ. The chain's CDR3 is CASKTGVGGDTQYF. In DNA form, the CDR3 reads TGTGCCAGCAAAACAGGGGTTGGTGGAGATACGCAGTATTTT.

A single count supports this clone. At one end, the junction sequence differs from germline, possibly due to a read error. The V and J genes are TRBV27 and TRBJ1-3, with 7 bases matching TRBD1. The CDR3 is 17 residues long. The germline gives CDR1 MNHEY, CDR2 SMNVEV (reference sequence). CDR3: CASSFLNRGQPGNTIYF. CDR3 coding DNA: TGTGCCAGCAGTTTTCTTAATAGGGGGCAGCCTGGGAACACCATATATTTT.

The rearrangement joins TRBV2 to TRBJ1-2, with TRBD1 matching 8 bases. Germline-derived CDR1 and CDR2 are SNHLY and FYNNEI. The CDR3 is made up of 14 amino acids. Unmatched junction bases numbered 3, after V lost 0 bases and J lost 6 bases. In DNA, the CDR3 is TGTGCCAGCAGTGAAGCGAGGACAGGGCATGGCTACACCTTC. It encodes CASSEARTGHGYTF.

The gene calls are TRBV18 and TRBJ2-2, with 8 positions matching TRBD1. There are 15 residues in the CDR3. V lost 4 bases, J lost 0 bases, and 1 base stayed unmatched. From germline, CDR1 is KGHSH and CDR2 LQKENI. The CDR3 DNA is TGTGCCAGCTCACTGGACAGGGCGAACACCGGGGAGCTGTTTTTT. As protein: CASSLDRANTGELFF. Variable domain in full (rest from reference TRBV18 and TRBJ2-2): NAGVMQNPRHLVRRRGQEARLRCSPMKGHSHVYWYRQLPEEGLKFMVYLQKENIIDESGMPKERFSAEFPKEGPSILRIQQVVRGDSAAYFCASSLDRANTGELFFGEGSRLTVL.

This clone came up once. V is TRBV5-1 and J is TRBJ2-3, with TRBD2 matching over 8 bases. V trimming: 6 bases; J trimming: 4 bases; junction bases outside the gene matches: 13. This CDR3 is built from 16 residues. Germline CDR1 SGHRS, CDR2 YFSETQ. Here the CDR3 DNA reads TGCGCCAGCAACTACTTAGCGGGGTCCCAATCAGATACGCAGTATTTT. This encodes CASNYLAGSQSDTQYF.

The V gene is TRBV5-5, the J gene TRBJ2-1; D is uncertain. Germline lookup yields CDR1 SGHKS and CDR2 YYEKEE (reference sequence). Trimming stripped 2 bases from V and 3 bases from J, with 9 bases between. This CDR3 is built from 14 residues. CDR3 loop: CASSFEVYYNEQFF. The CDR3 nucleotides are TGTGCCAGCAGCTTTGAGGTTTACTACAATGAGCAGTTCTTC. The full variable domain, its missing parts supplied by reference TRBV5-5 and TRBJ2-1, is DAGVTQSPTHLIKTRGQQVTLRCSPISGHKSVSWYQQVLGQGPQFIFQYYEKEERGRGNFPDRFSARQFPNYSSELNVNALLLGDSALYLCASSFEVYYNEQFFGPGTRLTVL.

This chain connects TRBV27 to TRBJ2-1; TRBD1 matches 8 bases. The CDR3 length is 18 residues. Germline V gene data show CDR1 as MNHEY and CDR2 as SMNVEV (reference sequence). After removal of 6 bases from V and 2 bases from J, the junction contained 15 bases not matched to a gene. The CDR3 region has the DNA TGTGCCAGCAGCAGAAGCCCATTACCAGGGGGCGCCTACAATGAGCAGTTCTTC. Translating it yields CASSRSPLPGGAYNEQFF.

This clone was counted a single time. The chain uses TRBV5-4 and TRBJ2-3, with a tentative D call TRBD2 (7 bases). The CDR3 has 16 residues. Germline CDR1 reads SGHNT; CDR2 reads YYREEE (reference sequence). The V and J ends lost 0 bases and 1 base respectively, with 12 bases between them. This chain's CDR3 is CASSLGGGQRTDTQYF. In DNA form, the CDR3 reads TGTGCCAGCAGCTTGGGGGGGGGACAACGCACAGATACGCAGTATTTT.

The sample holds one count of this clone. V gene TRBV29-1 combines with J gene TRBJ2-3; 8 positions agree with TRBD1. Per the germline V gene, CDR1 is SQVTM and CDR2 is ANQGSEA. J was trimmed by 3 bases and V by 6 bases; bases with no gene match: 8. This CDR3 is built from 14 residues. The CDR3, as DNA: TGCAGCGTCGGGGACAGGACGTCTACAGATACGCAGTATTTT. Protein: CSVGDRTSTDTQYF.

The table lists this clone with a count of one. V is TRBV7-9 and J is TRBJ1-5; D perhaps matches TRBD1 (6 bases). The CDR3 sequence is 13 residues long. Looked up from germline, CDR1 is SEHNR and CDR2 is FQNEAQ (reference sequence). With 5 bases removed from V and 4 bases from J, the gap between germline ends came to 9 bases. The CDR3 is CASSTTGNQPQHF. CDR3 DNA sequence: TGTGCCAGCAGCACGACAGGAAATCAGCCCCAGCATTTT.

V gene TRBV7-2 combines with J gene TRBJ2-3, with 9 bases matching TRBD2. The CDR3 is 17 residues long. The V gene's germline CDR1 is SGHTA and CDR2 FQGNSA. Losses at the gene ends were 0 bases for V and 4 bases for J; bases not matched to a gene: 8. In DNA, the CDR3 is TGTGCCAGCAGCTTAGCTCGCGGGGGGGCCGGGCCAGATACGCAGTATTTT. Protein sequence: CASSLARGGAGPDTQYF. Full variable domain (rest looked up from reference TRBV7-2 and TRBJ2-3): GAGVSQSPSNKVTEKGKDVELRCDPISGHTALYWYRQSLGQGLEFLIYFQGNSAPDKSGLPSDRFSAERTGGSVSTLTIQRTQQEDSAVYLCASSLARGGAGPDTQYFGPGTRLTVL.

The J gene is TRBJ1-2, the V gene TRBV11-1, with 9 bases fitting TRBD1. This CDR3 is 14 amino acids long. In germline, CDR1 is SGHAT, CDR2 FQDESV (reference sequence). V was pared by 5 bases and J by 4 bases, with 5 bases of the junction left unmatched. The CDR3: CASSTDRGTYGYTF. CDR3 nucleotide sequence: TGTGCCAGCAGCACGGACAGGGGCACCTATGGCTACACCTTC. Supplemented by reference TRBV11-1 and TRBJ1-2, the full variable domain reads EAEVAQSPRYKITEKSQAVAFWCDPISGHATLYWYRQILGQGPELLVQFQDESVVDDSQLPKDRFSAERLKGVDSTLKIQPAELGDSAMYLCASSTDRGTYGYTFGSGTRLTVV.

The rearrangement links TRBV10-3 to TRBJ1-1; no definite D call. Germline assignment: CDR1 ENHRY and CDR2 SYGVKD. The ends were cut back, 8 bases at V and 1 base at J, with 5 bases in the middle. The CDR3 has 11 amino acids. The CDR3 coding sequence is TGTGCCATCGGGCAGAACACTGAAGCTTTCTTT. Its protein product is CAIGQNTEAFF.

The chain joins TRBV6-6 to TRBJ1-2; D possibly corresponds to TRBD1 (5 bases). Germline assignment: CDR1 MNHNY and CDR2 SVGAGI (reference sequence). Trimming stripped 4 bases from V and 4 bases from J, with 10 bases between. The CDR3 has 13 amino acids. The CDR3 coding sequence is TGTGCCAGCAGTTCCCCCGGGGGCTATGGCTACACCTTC. Protein: CASSSPGGYGYTF.

The chain has TRBV27 and TRBJ1-5; unclear D gene. V was trimmed by 7 bases and J by 0 bases, leaving 7 bases between them. CDR1 is MNHEY and CDR2 is SMNVEV in the germline V gene (reference sequence). The CDR3 contains 13 residues. CDR3 nucleotide sequence: TGTGCCAGCACCGCCAGTAGCAATCAGCCCCAGCATTTT. It translates to CASTASSNQPQHF.

The chain links TRBV5-1 to TRBJ1-1; 7 bases line up with TRBD1. CDR1 and CDR2 (germline): SGHRS, YFSETQ. This CDR3 is built from 16 residues. Trimming cost V 4 bases and J 0 bases; bases outside gene matches: 9. The CDR3 loop reads CASSRDSGFMNTEAFF. The CDR3 DNA sequence: TGCGCCAGCAGCCGGGACAGTGGCTTTATGAACACTGAAGCTTTCTTT.

The chain has TRBV6-1 and TRBJ2-1, with a tentative D call TRBD1 (6 bases). This CDR3 has 15 amino acids. The germline V and J ends were trimmed by 1 base and 9 bases, with 16 bases remaining between them. Germline-derived CDR1 and CDR2 are MNHNS and SASEGT. Written as DNA, the CDR3 is TGTGCCAGCAGTGAAGTGTTGGGACAACTGGGTGAGCAGTTCTTC. Translation: CASSEVLGQLGEQFF.

This chain uses TRBV29-1 with TRBJ2-3; 13 nucleotides line up with TRBD2. The CDR3 is made up of 16 amino acids. CDR1 SQVTM and CDR2 ANQGSEA come from the germline V gene. V lost 3 bases and J lost 5; bases outside the gene matches: 8. This chain's CDR3 is CSVEATSGGAGDTQYF. For the CDR3, the DNA is TGCAGCGTTGAGGCAACTAGCGGGGGGGCCGGAGATACGCAGTATTTT.

The chain links TRBV3-1 (or the pseudogene TRBV3-2) to TRBJ2-5, with unresolved D. This CDR3 is 13 amino acids long. The V gene's germline CDR1 is LGHDT and CDR2 YNNKEL (reference sequence). V was pared by 0 bases and J by 5 bases, with 7 bases between. In DNA, the CDR3 is TGTGCCAGCAGCCAAGATTCTCGGGAGACCCAGTACTTC. This encodes CASSQDSRETQYF.

The chain combines TRBV7-8 with TRBJ1-4, with D maybe TRBD1 (6 bases). Germline assignment: CDR1 SGHVS and CDR2 FQNEAQ. This CDR3 spans 14 amino acids. Between the trimmed V and J ends, which lost 10 bases and 7 bases, there was a span of 19 bases. The CDR3, as DNA: TGTGCCACTCGCCCGGGAGGGGGGAGTGAAAAACTGTTTTTT. It is translated as CATRPGGGSEKLFF. The entire variable domain, with the rest obtained from reference TRBV7-8 and TRBJ1-4, is as follows: GAGVSQSPRYKVAKRGQDVALRCDPISGHVSLFWYQQALGQGPEFLTYFQNEAQLDKSGLPSDRFFAERPEGSVSTLKIQRTQQEDSAVYLCATRPGGGSEKLFFGSGTQLSVL.

The chain has TRBV11-2 and TRBJ1-2; a possible D gene is TRBD1 (6 bases). CDR3 length equals 14 residues. Germline loops: CDR1 SGHAT, CDR2 FQNNGV. Trimming cost V 5 bases and J 5 bases, with 15 bases left between them. The CDR3 loop reads CASSPQGQGYGYTF. The CDR3 coding sequence is TGTGCCAGCAGCCCCCAGGGGCAGGGTTATGGCTACACCTTC.

The gene calls are TRBV2 and TRBJ1-4; TRBD1 matches 8 bases. Trimming cost V 1 base and J 10 bases; bases outside gene matches: 5. This CDR3 is 14 amino acids long. Germline CDR1 SNHLY, CDR2 FYNNEI. CDR3 protein: CASSEGTGRGKLFF. As DNA, the CDR3 is TGTGCCAGCAGTGAAGGGACAGGGAGAGGAAAACTGTTTTTT.